The 9 T cell receptor beta chains presented below share a single source sample, sequenced in a study of memory CD4+ T cells and cytomegalovirus serostatus (dated by TCRdb to 2018 to 2020). Libraries were made using the immunoSEQ multiplex PCR assay. TCRdb mirrors the immuneACCESS table, restricted to in-frame sequences. Some clones are absent from its copies; in checked studies, under half trace to an unresolved V gene, and the reason for the others is unknown. The sample table lists about 75,000 clones, approximately 78% of them with a count of one. Approximately 2.4% of the sample lies in the top ten. Single viable CD3+CD4+CD8-CD45RO+ cells were sorted as memory CD4+ T cells on a FACSAria II. The sample was memory CD4+ T cells from blood. The receptors were gathered from an adult in good health and CMV-seropositive.

The rearrangement links TRBV27 to TRBJ2-7; 7 bases match TRBD1. Germline CDR1 is MNHEY and CDR2 is SMNVEV (reference sequence). There are 15 residues in the CDR3. After removal of 3 bases from V and 3 bases from J, the junction contained 8 bases not matched to a gene. CDR3 coding DNA: TGTGCCAGCAGTTTTAAACCGGGACAGAACTACGAGCAGTACTTC. Translation gives CASSFKPGQNYEQYF.

V is TRBV5-1 and J is TRBJ2-7; D not resolved. The V gene's germline CDR1 is SGHRS and CDR2 YFSETQ. Between the trimmed V and J ends, which lost 4 bases and 0 bases, there was a span of 5 bases. This CDR3 comprises 12 residues. The CDR3, as DNA: TGCGCCAGCAGCGCGCCCTCCTACGAGCAGTACTTC. Translating it yields CASSAPSYEQYF.

The genes are TRBV11-2 and TRBJ1-2; D remains ambiguous. Germline CDR1 and CDR2: SGHAT and FQNNGV. The CDR3 loop spans 15 amino acids. The germline V and J ends were trimmed by 3 bases and 8 bases, with 19 bases remaining between them. The CDR3: CASSLRAAGGRGYTF. The CDR3 DNA reads TGTGCCAGCAGCTTGAGGGCAGCGGGTGGGAGGGGCTACACCTTC.

The V gene is TRBV27, the J gene TRBJ2-3; 12 bases agree with TRBD2. Germline trimming cut 6 bases from V and 5 bases from J; bases unmatched to any gene: 12. This CDR3 comprises 17 residues. The germline CDR1 and CDR2 sequences are MNHEY and SMNVEV (reference sequence). The CDR3 reads CASRTLRLAGVGDTQYF. The CDR3 nucleotides read TGTGCCAGCAGGACGCTGAGACTAGCGGGAGTAGGAGATACGCAGTATTTT.

The rearrangement links TRBV5-6 to TRBJ2-3; D ambiguous. The CDR3 has 15 residues. The germline V gene encodes CDR1 SGHDT and CDR2 YYEEEE. V gave up 1 base and J gave up 3 bases, with 12 bases separating them. The CDR3 region is CASSLSVKGTDTQYF. In DNA, the CDR3 is TGTGCCAGCAGCTTGTCGGTGAAGGGTACAGATACGCAGTATTTT.

The rearrangement joins TRBV2 to TRBJ2-5; 11 positions agree with TRBD1. Germline V gene lookup returns CDR1 SNHLY and CDR2 FYNNEI. The CDR3 spans 17 residues. V shed 0 bases, J shed 3 bases, and the junction held 6 bases outside the gene matches. This chain's CDR3 is CASSEALGTGGEETQYF. The DNA of the CDR3 is TGTGCCAGCAGTGAAGCGCTTGGGACAGGGGGAGAAGAGACCCAGTACTTC.

V gene TRBV5-4 combines with J gene TRBJ1-2; no reliable D call. Per germline, CDR1 SGHNT and CDR2 YYREEE (reference sequence). The CDR3 is 15 amino acids. Trimming left V 0 bases short and J 4 bases short, with 13 bases between. As DNA, the CDR3 is TGTGCCAGCAGCTTGGGACGGCTTAGCGTCTATGGCTACACCTTC. The encoded protein is CASSLGRLSVYGYTF.

CDR3 in amino acids: CASSLEVLAGNGETQYF. CDR3 sequence (DNA): TGCGCCAGCAGCTTGGAGGTACTAGCGGGGAACGGGGAGACCCAGTACTTC. The rearrangement joins TRBV5-1 to TRBJ2-5, with 10 bases that match TRBD2. V lost 0 bases and J lost 5; bases outside the gene matches: 10. The CDR3 is 17 residues long. Germline values: CDR1 SGHRS, CDR2 YFSETQ.

The V and J genes are TRBV7-6 and TRBJ1-1; 8 bases map to TRBD1. The CDR3 spans 14 residues. The germline V gene encodes CDR1 SGHVS and CDR2 FNYEAQ. After removal of 5 bases from V and 4 bases from J, the junction contained 6 bases not matched to a gene. The CDR3 coding sequence is TGTGCCAGCAGCCCCCAGGGGGCGGCCACTGAAGCTTTCTTT. Its protein product is CASSPQGAATEAFF.